Only a few counts were recorded for the clone carrying this TCR beta chain. The data derive from a study of sequential checkpoint blockade in melanoma. Profiling relied on immunoSEQ multiplex PCR, and the TCRdb table lists in-frame clones only, not all of them. The data hold under 8,500 clones, with around three quarters observed a single time. Documented treatment: randomized to nivolumab then ipilimumab (arm A) or the reverse (arm B). Live CD3+CD8+ CD19− CD56− cells were sorted from PBMCs. The TCR was taken from a human donor with melanoma. The source was CD8+ T cells sorted from blood (inferred from file names), collected from a patient given nivolumab and ipilimumab in sequence.

The DNA of the CDR3 is TGTGCCAGCAGCACGGGGGGGAGCTCCTACGAGCAGTACTTC. It specifies CASSTGGSSYEQYF. V and J are TRBV11-2 and TRBJ2-7; the match to TRBD2 covers 8 bases. Germline V gene data show CDR1 as SGHAT and CDR2 as FQNNGV. This CDR3 is 14 amino acids long. The J segment lost 0 bases and the V segment lost 5 bases, leaving 3 bases of the junction unmatched. Full variable domain (remainder filled in from reference TRBV11-2 and TRBJ2-7): EAGVAQSPRYKIIEKRQSVAFWCNPISGHATLYWYQQILGQGPKLLIQFQNNGVVDDSQLPKDRFSAERLKGVDSTLKIQPAKLEDSAVYLCASSTGGSSYEQYFGPGTRLTVT.